What follows describes a single T cell receptor beta chain. This table comes from immunoSEQ multiplex PCR, and its TCRdb copy is limited to in-frame clones, with some not included. The table lists fewer than 40,000 clones, around 80% of them singletons, with around 0.79% in the top ten. The time point: cycle 4 day 1 (C4D1), after 6 weeks of nivolumab. Each patient relapsed following autologous stem cell transplantation, and prior brentuximab vedotin exposure differed. Thawed PBMCs were the source of CD4+ T cells, purified by magnetic negative selection. The germline V and J ends were trimmed by 8 bases and 3 bases, with 14 bases remaining between them. The CDR3 has 13 residues. Germline-derived CDR1 and CDR2 are MGHDK and SYGVNS. These data are taken from a study of PD-1 blockade in classical Hodgkin lymphoma.

The sequence derives from a human donor with classical Hodgkin lymphoma. The chain recombines TRBV25-1 with TRBJ2-7, with D possibly being TRBD2 (6 bases). This specimen was CD4+ T cells from blood, taken before the fourth cycle of nivolumab. CDR3 in amino acids: CASGGIPDYEQYF. The CDR3 coding sequence is TGTGCCAGCGGAGGGATACCCGACTACGAGCAGTACTTC.